This T cell receptor (beta chain) was profiled in a study of T cells in Graves' hyperthyroidism and ophthalmopathy. TCR beta CDR3 region amplification was performed from RNA transcripts. With the HTBI primer set, the TCR CDR3 went through a first round of RT-PCR. TCRdb redid the calling of the multiplex PCR reads with MiXCR, one entry per CDR3 protein. The sample has hundreds of thousands of distinct CDR3 sequences; about 20% are singletons. Sequenced: blood. This TCR was recovered from a man aged 35-49 years with Graves' ophthalmopathy.

CDR3 sequence: CASSRTSGGLNEQFF. CDR3 DNA sequence: TGCGCCAGCAGTAGGACTAGCGGGGGGCTCAATGAGCAGTTCTTC. The chain couples TRBV10-1 to TRBJ2-1, with TRBD2 identical over 14 bases. In germline, CDR1 is WNHNN, CDR2 SYGVQD (reference sequence). The CDR3 contains 15 residues. The J segment lost 6 bases and the V segment lost 5 bases, leaving 3 bases of the junction unmatched.